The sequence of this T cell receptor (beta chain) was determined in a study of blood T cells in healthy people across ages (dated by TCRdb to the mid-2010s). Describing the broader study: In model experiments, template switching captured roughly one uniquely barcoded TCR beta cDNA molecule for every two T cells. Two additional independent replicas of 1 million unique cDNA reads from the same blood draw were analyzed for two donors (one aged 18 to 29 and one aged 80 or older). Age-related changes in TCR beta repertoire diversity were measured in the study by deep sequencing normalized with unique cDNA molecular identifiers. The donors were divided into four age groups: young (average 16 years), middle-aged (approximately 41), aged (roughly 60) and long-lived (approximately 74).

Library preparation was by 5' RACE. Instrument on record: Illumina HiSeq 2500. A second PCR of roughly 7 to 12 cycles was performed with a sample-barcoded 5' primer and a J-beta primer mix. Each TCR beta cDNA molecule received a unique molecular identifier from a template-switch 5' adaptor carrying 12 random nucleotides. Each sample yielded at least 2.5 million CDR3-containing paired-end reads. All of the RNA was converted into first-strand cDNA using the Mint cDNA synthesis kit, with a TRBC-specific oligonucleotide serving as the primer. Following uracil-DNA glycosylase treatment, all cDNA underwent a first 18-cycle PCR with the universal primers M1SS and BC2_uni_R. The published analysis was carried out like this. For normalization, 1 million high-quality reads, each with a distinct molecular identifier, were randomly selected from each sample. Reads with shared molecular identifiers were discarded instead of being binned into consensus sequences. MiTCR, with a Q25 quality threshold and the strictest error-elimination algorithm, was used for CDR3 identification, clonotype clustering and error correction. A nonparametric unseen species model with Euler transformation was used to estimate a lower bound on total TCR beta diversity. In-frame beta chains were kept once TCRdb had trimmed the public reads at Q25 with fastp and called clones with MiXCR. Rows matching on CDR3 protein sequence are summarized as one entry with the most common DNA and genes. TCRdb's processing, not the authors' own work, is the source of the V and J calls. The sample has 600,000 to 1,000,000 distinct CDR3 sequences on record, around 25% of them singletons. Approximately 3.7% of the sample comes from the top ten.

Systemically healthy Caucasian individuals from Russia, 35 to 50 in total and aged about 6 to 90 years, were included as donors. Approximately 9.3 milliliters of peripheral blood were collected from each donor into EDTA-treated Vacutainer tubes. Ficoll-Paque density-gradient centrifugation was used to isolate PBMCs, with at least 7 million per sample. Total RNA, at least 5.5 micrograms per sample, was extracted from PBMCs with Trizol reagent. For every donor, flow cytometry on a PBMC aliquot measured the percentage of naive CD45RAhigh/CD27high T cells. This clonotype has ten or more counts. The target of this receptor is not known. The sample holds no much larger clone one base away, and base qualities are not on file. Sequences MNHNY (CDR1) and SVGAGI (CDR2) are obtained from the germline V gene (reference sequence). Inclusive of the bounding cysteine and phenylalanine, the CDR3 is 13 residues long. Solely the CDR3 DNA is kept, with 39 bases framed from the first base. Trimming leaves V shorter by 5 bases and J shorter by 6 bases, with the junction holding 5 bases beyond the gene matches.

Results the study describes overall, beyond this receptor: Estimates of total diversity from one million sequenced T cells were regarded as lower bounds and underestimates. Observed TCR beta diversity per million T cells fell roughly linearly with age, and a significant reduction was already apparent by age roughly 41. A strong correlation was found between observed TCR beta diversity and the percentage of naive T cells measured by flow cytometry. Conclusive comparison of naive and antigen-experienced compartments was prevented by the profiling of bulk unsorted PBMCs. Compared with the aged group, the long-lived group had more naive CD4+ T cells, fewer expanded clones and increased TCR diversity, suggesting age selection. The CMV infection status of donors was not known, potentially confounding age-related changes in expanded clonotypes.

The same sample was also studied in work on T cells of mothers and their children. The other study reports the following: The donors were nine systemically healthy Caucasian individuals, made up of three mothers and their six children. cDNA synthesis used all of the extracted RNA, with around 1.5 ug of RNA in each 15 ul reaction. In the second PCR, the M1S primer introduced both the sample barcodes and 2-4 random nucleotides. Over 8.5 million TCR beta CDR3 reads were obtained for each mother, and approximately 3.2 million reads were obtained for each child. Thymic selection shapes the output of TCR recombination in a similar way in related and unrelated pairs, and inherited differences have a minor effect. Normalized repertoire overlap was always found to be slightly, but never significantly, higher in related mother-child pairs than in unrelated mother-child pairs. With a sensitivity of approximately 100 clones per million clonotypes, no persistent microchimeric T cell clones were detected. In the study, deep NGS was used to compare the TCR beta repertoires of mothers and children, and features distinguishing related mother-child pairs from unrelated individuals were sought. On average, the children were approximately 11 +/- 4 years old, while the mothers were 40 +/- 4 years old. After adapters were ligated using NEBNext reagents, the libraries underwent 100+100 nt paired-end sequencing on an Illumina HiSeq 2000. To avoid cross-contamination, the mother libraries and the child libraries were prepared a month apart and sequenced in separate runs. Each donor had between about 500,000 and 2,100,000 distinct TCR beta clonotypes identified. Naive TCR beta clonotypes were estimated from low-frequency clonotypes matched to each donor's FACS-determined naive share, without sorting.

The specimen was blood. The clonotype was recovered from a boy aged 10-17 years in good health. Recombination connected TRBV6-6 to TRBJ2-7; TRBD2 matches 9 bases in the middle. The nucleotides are TGTGCCAGCAGTACTAGCGGGTGGGGCGAGCAGTACTTC. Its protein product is CASSTSGWGEQYF.